The next 5 T cell receptor delta chains were all read from a single sample in a study of γδ T cells in repeated Plasmodium falciparum infection. TCRdb reprocessed the multiplex PCR reads through CATT. The sample includes tens of thousands of delta-chain clones, over 0.9% of them seen just once. Gammadelta T cells were flow-sorted from PBMC into Vgamma9/Vdelta2+ and Vdelta2-negative populations for bulk analysis. Material: gamma-delta T cells from blood. Every receptor here comes from a pool of human donors (malaria-infected and uninfected, not separated).

In regard to this clone: The TCRdb record carries a much larger clone's protein, which differs from this DNA's translation at residue 12; a read error is the likely cause, and the protein listed here is the DNA translation. V gene TRDV1 combines with J gene TRDJ1, with 10 bases lining up with TRDD3. Germline CDR1 TSWWSYY, CDR2 QGS. With V trimmed by 2 bases and J by 2 bases, 11 bases remained unmatched. CDR3 length: 18 residues. The CDR3, as DNA: TGTGCTCTTGGGGAAGGCCTTGTTGGGGGATACACGACCGATAAACTCATCTTT. It codes for CALGEGLVGGYTTDKLIF.

This clone was seen only a few times. The likely explanation is a read error, given a far larger clone one base away. The sample has other DNA sequences that encode this CDR3 too. This CDR3 is CALGERSKPYLWAVRGDTKYTDKLIF. The CDR3 nucleotides are TGTGCTCTTGGGGAACGTTCCAAACCTTACCTCTGGGCGGTAAGAGGGGATACCAAATACACCGATAAACTCATCTTT. This rearrangement joins TRDV1 to TRDJ1; 8 bases align to TRDD3. TCRdb supplies no J gene; here it was assigned by aligning the nucleotide sequence to germline. The germline CDR1 and CDR2 sequences are TSWWSYY and QGS. The V and J ends lost 1 base and 0 bases, in that order; junction bases with no gene match: 34. The CDR3 spans 26 residues.

This clone showed up just a few times. This probably arose from a read error, given a far larger clone one base away. Other DNA variants within this sample encode the same CDR3. This chain links TRDV1 with TRDJ1, with 13 bases lining up with TRDD3. The J gene, not given by TCRdb, was assigned here from a germline match of the nucleotide sequence. CDR1 is TSWWSYY, CDR2 QGS, per germline. The length of the CDR3 is 26 residues. The V and J ends lost 2 bases and 3 bases, in that order; junction bases with no gene match: 33. CDR3 bases: TGTGCTCTTGGGGAAAAATCATTCCTAAGGGTTTTAACTGGGGGATACGCCGTGAAGTTCTCCGATAAACTCATCTTT. Translation gives CALGEKSFLRVLTGGYAVKFSDKLIF.

This clone was seen a handful of times. The TCRdb protein, from a much larger clone, departs from this DNA's translation at residue 6, likely by read error; the protein shown derives from the DNA. The gene calls are TRDV2 and TRDJ1, with 8 bases fitting TRDD3. In the absence of a J gene in TCRdb, the DNA was matched to germline to assign it here. The germline gives CDR1 GEAIGNYY, CDR2 EKD. The V and J ends lost 0 bases and 5 bases, in that order; junction bases with no gene match: 16. The CDR3 sequence is 18 residues long. The CDR3 spells CACDTDGTGGLQRDKLIF. The CDR3 DNA follows: TGTGCCTGTGACACCGACGGTACTGGGGGCCTACAGAGGGATAAACTCATCTTT.

This clone was seen a few times. A far larger clone differs by one base, so this is likely a read error. Other DNA sequences in this specimen translate into the identical CDR3. This chain links TRDV1 with TRDJ1, with 9 bases identical to TRDD3. CDR3 length equals 17 residues. Per the germline V gene, CDR1 is TSWWSYY and CDR2 is QGS. The CDR3 here is CALGEYLGDLYTDKLIF. Here the CDR3 DNA reads TGTGCTCTTGGGGAATATCTGGGGGATCTATACACCGATAAACTCATCTTC.